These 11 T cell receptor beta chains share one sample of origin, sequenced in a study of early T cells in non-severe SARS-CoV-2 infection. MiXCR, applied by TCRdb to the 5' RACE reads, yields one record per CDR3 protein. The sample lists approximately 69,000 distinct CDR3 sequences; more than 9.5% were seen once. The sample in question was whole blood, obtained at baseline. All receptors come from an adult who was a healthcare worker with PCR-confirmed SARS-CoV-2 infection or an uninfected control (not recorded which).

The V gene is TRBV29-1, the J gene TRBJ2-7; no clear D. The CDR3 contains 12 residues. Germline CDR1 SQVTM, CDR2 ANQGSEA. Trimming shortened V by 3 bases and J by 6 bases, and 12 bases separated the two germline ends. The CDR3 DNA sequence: TGCAGCGTTGAGGGTTCGACGGGCGAGCAGTACTTC. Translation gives CSVEGSTGEQYF.

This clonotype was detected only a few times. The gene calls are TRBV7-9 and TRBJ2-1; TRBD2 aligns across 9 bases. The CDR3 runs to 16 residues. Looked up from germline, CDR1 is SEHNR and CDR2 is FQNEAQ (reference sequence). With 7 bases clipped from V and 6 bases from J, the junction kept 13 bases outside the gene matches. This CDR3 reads CASTTLSGGGGNEQFF. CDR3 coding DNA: TGTGCCAGCACCACCCTTAGCGGGGGCGGGGGCAATGAGCAGTTCTTC.

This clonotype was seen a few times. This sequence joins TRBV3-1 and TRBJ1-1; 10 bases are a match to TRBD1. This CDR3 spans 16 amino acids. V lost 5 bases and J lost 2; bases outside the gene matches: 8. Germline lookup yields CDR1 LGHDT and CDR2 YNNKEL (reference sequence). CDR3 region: CASSRPMTGGNTEAFF. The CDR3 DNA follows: TGTGCCAGCAGCAGACCGATGACAGGGGGCAACACTGAAGCTTTCTTT.

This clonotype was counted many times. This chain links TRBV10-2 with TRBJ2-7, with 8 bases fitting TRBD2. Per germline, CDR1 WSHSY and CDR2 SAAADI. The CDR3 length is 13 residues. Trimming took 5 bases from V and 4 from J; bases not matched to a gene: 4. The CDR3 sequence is CASSPGGQYEQYF. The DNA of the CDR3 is TGCGCCAGCAGTCCGGGGGGGCAATACGAGCAGTACTTC.

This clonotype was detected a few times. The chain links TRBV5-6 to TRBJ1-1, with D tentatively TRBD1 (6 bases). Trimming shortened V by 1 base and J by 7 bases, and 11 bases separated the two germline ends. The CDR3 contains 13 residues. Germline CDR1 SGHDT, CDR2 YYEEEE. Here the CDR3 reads CASSLSGVSEAFF. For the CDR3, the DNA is TGTGCCAGCAGCTTGTCAGGGGTCAGTGAAGCTTTCTTT.

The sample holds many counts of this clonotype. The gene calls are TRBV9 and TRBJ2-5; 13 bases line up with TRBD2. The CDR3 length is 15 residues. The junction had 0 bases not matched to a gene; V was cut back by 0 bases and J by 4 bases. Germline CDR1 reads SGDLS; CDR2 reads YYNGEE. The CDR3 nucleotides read TGTGCCAGCAGCGTAGGACTAGCGGGAGGAGAGACCCAGTACTTC. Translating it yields CASSVGLAGGETQYF.

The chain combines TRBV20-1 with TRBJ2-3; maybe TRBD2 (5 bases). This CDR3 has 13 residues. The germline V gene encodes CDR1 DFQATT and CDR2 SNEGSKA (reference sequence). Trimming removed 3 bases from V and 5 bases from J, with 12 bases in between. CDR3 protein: CSASGIGVDTQYF. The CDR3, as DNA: TGCAGTGCTAGCGGGATCGGGGTAGATACGCAGTATTTT.

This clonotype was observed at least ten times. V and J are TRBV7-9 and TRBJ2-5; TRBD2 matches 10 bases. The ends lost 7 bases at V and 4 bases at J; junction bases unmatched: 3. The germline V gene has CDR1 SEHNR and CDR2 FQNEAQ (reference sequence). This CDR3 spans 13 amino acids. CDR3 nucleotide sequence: TGTGCCAGCACCCTAGCGGGAGCAGAGACCCAGTACTTC. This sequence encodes CASTLAGAETQYF.

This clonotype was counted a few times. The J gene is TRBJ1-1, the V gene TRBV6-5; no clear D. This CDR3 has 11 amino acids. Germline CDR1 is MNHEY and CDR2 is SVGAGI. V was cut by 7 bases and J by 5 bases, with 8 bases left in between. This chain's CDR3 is CASTDGTEAFF. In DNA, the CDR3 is TGTGCCAGCACCGACGGGACTGAAGCTTTCTTT.

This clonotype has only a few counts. Here the CDR3 DNA reads TGTGCCAGCAGTGTAGGTCGGACAGATACGCAGTATTTT. Translating gives CASSVGRTDTQYF. This chain connects TRBV2 to TRBJ2-3; D is uncertain. CDR1 is SNHLY, CDR2 FYNNEI, per germline. The CDR3 is made up of 13 amino acids. The ends were cut back, 4 bases at V and 3 bases at J, with 8 bases in the middle. Complete variable domain (other parts from reference TRBV2 and TRBJ2-3): EPEVTQTPSHQVTQMGQEVILRCVPISNHLYFYWYRQILGQKVEFLVSFYNNEISEKSEIFDDQFSVERPDGSNFTLKIRSTKLEDSAMYFCASSVGRTDTQYFGPGTRLTVL.

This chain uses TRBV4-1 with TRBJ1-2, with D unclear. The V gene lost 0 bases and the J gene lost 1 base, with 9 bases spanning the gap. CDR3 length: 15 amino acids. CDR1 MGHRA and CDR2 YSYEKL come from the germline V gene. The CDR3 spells CASSQEGANNYGYTF. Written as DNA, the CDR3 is TGCGCCAGCAGCCAAGAGGGCGCGAATAACTATGGCTACACCTTC.